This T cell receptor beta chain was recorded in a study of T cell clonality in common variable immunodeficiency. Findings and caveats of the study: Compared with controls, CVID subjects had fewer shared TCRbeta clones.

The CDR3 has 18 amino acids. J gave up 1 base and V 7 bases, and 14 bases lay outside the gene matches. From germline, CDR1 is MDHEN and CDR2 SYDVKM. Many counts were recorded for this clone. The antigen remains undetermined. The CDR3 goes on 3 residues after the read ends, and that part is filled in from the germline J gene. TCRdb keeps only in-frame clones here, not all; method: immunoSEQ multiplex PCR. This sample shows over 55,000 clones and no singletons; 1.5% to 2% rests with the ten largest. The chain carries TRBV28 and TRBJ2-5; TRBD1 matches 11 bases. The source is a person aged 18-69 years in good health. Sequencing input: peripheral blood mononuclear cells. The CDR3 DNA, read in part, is TGTGCCAGCACTCCCGGGACAGGGGGTCGGAATGTCCAAGAGACC. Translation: CASTPGTGGRNVQET. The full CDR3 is CASTPGTGGRNVQETQYF.